These 26 T cell receptor beta chains were sequenced from one sample in a study of cytomegalovirus exposure and HLA in healthy donors. Both 60 Vbeta primers and 13 Jbeta primers went into the PCR. Repertoires were generated with immunoSEQ multiplex PCR, while TCRdb's copy carries only in-frame clones and drops some. The profile shows 85,000 to 120,000 clones, 60% to 75% of them singletons. The sample comprised PBMCs. Receptor source: a male donor in good health and CMV-seropositive.

V gene TRBV7-2 combines with J gene TRBJ1-5, with a possible D match to TRBD1 (6 bases). Germline CDR1 SGHTA, CDR2 FQGNSA. Trimming took 4 bases from V and 5 from J, leaving 15 bases between them. The length of the CDR3 is 15 residues. The CDR3 DNA sequence: TGTGCCAGCAGCTCGGACAGTGGAGTGTATCAGCCCCAGCATTTT. Its protein product is CASSSDSGVYQPQHF. Based on the CDR3 plus reference TRBV7-2 and TRBJ1-5, the full variable domain is GAGVSQSPSNKVTEKGKDVELRCDPISGHTALYWYRQSLGQGLEFLIYFQGNSAPDKSGLPSDRFSAERTGGSVSTLTIQRTQQEDSAVYLCASSSDSGVYQPQHFGDGTRLSIL.

The CDR3 nucleotides are TGTGCCAGCAGCCTACGGGACAGTCGAGGCTACACCTTC. This sequence encodes CASSLRDSRGYTF. The chain has TRBV14 and TRBJ1-2; the match to TRBD1 covers 7 bases. V was clipped by 4 bases and J by 8 bases; unmatched bases: 7. The CDR3 sequence is 13 residues long. The germline CDR1 and CDR2 sequences are SGHDN and FVKESK.

The chain uses TRBV6-1 and TRBJ2-1, with D possibly being TRBD2 (5 bases). The CDR3 totals 14 residues. The V gene's germline CDR1 is MNHNS and CDR2 SASEGT. The V end lost 7 bases, the J end lost 0 bases, and 10 bases lay between the germline ends. DNA of the CDR3: TGTGCCAGCATGGACTTCTACTCCTACAATGAGCAGTTCTTC. Protein product: CASMDFYSYNEQFF.

V gene TRBV7-9 combines with J gene TRBJ1-2; tentatively, D is TRBD1 (5 bases). CDR1 and CDR2 from the germline V gene are SEHNR and FQNEAQ (reference sequence). The CDR3 runs 13 residues. V lost 3 bases and J 10 bases, leaving 15 bases between the germline ends. In DNA form, the CDR3 reads TGTGCCAGCAGCTTGGCAGGGCGTGATGTCTACACCTTC. It yields the protein CASSLAGRDVYTF.

The chain couples TRBV6-5 to TRBJ1-2; the D gene is possibly TRBD1 (6 bases). The CDR3 loop spans 15 amino acids. From germline, CDR1 is MNHEY and CDR2 SVGAGI. Trimming pared 0 bases from V and 4 bases from J, leaving 12 bases between. CDR3 DNA sequence: TGTGCCAGCAGTTACTCTGAGGGGGTCGCCTATGGCTACACCTTC. This codes for CASSYSEGVAYGYTF.

The J gene is TRBJ1-3, the V gene TRBV7-2; D might be TRBD1 (6 bases). Germline V CDR1 and CDR2: SGHTA, FQGNSA. V gave up 7 bases and J gave up 2 bases, with 9 bases separating them. The CDR3 is 13 residues long. CDR3: CASTPGAGNTIYF. DNA for the CDR3: TGTGCCAGCACCCCAGGGGCTGGAAACACCATATATTTT.

CDR3 coding DNA: TGTGCCAGCAGCTTTGGTCAGGGTAATCAAGAGACCCAGTACTTC. Translating it yields CASSFGQGNQETQYF. The chain uses TRBV11-3 and TRBJ2-5, with a tentative D call TRBD1 (5 bases). The CDR3 spans 15 residues. Per germline, CDR1 SGHNT and CDR2 YENEEA. Trimming cost V 3 bases and J 2 bases, with 13 bases left between them.

V usage is TRBV15 and J usage is TRBJ2-5; D might be TRBD1 (6 bases). The V gene lost 0 bases and the J gene lost 3 bases, with 8 bases spanning the gap. The CDR3 sequence is 14 residues long. Germline CDR1 reads LNHNV; CDR2 reads YYDKDF (reference sequence). CDR3 nucleotide sequence: TGTGCCACCAGCAGAGATCAGGGGAAAGAGACCCAGTACTTC. It translates to CATSRDQGKETQYF.

The V and J genes are TRBV9 and TRBJ2-2, with 8 positions matching TRBD2. Germline values: CDR1 SGDLS, CDR2 YYNGEE. CDR3 length: 15 residues. Trimming cost V 0 bases and J 5 bases; bases outside gene matches: 3. The CDR3 is CASSVAGGPTGELFF. The CDR3 DNA follows: TGTGCCAGCAGCGTAGCGGGGGGGCCGACCGGGGAGCTGTTTTTT.

V and J are TRBV27 and TRBJ1-1; 8 bases line up with TRBD1. Trimming took 2 bases from V and 0 from J; bases not matched to a gene: 14. Germline CDR1 reads MNHEY; CDR2 reads SMNVEV (reference sequence). There are 19 residues in the CDR3. CDR3 nucleotide sequence: TGTGCCAGCAGTTTACAGGGGGCGGGAATCCGGGGCTTGAACACTGAAGCTTTCTTT. This translates into CASSLQGAGIRGLNTEAFF.

The chain couples TRBV7-3 to TRBJ2-2, with 7 bases matching TRBD2. V dropped 3 bases and J dropped 5; count of bases not matched to a gene: 6. Germline V gene sequence: CDR1 SGHTA, CDR2 FQGTGA. The CDR3 is made up of 15 amino acids. Here the CDR3 reads CASSLGGGWTGELFF. In DNA, the CDR3 is TGTGCCAGCAGCTTGGGCGGGGGATGGACCGGGGAGCTGTTTTTT.

This chain uses TRBV6-5 with TRBJ1-5, with TRBD1 identical over 7 bases. The V segment lost 4 bases and the J segment 7 bases; nucleotides outside the gene matches: 7. The CDR3 contains 14 residues. CDR1 MNHEY and CDR2 SVGAGI come from the germline V gene. The CDR3 reads CASSSRYRGQPQHF. The CDR3 bases are TGTGCCAGCAGTTCCCGATACAGGGGCCAGCCCCAGCATTTT.

The genes are TRBV6-1 and TRBJ2-3; TRBD2 agrees at 13 bases. This CDR3 spans 16 amino acids. J lost 5 bases, V lost 2 bases, and 4 bases had no gene match. The V gene's germline CDR1 is MNHNS and CDR2 SASEGT. DNA of the CDR3: TGTGCCAGCAGTGAACACCGGACTAGCGGGGGAGATACGCAGTATTTT. Amino acids: CASSEHRTSGGDTQYF.

This clone was detected only once. The chain is built from TRBV7-9 and TRBJ2-5; D may be TRBD1 (6 bases). The germline V gene encodes CDR1 SEHNR and CDR2 FQNEAQ (reference sequence). The CDR3 totals 13 residues. Deletions cut 3 bases from V and 9 bases from J, with 14 bases between. CDR3 in DNA: TGTGCCAGCAGCTTGGACGGGCGACAGGCCCAGTACTTC. Translated, it gives CASSLDGRQAQYF.

The V call is TRBV10-3, the J call TRBJ2-3; possible D gene TRBD1, 7 bases. Per the germline V gene, CDR1 is ENHRY and CDR2 is SYGVKD. V shed 9 bases and J shed 4 bases, with 11 bases lying between them. The CDR3 covers 12 residues. The chain's CDR3 is CAIQGGPDTQYF. The CDR3 DNA is TGTGCCATTCAGGGGGGCCCAGATACGCAGTATTTT.

CDR3 nucleotides: TGCGCCAGCAGCGGCGGGGCAGGGGGCGGAGATACGCAGTATTTT. Translation gives CASSGGAGGGDTQYF. This sequence joins TRBV5-1 and TRBJ2-3, with 8 bases fitting TRBD1. The germline V gene encodes CDR1 SGHRS and CDR2 YFSETQ. The junction had 9 bases not matched to a gene; V was cut back by 4 bases and J by 5 bases. This CDR3 is 15 amino acids long.

This chain links TRBV7-2 with TRBJ1-1; TRBD1 aligns across 9 bases. J was trimmed by 6 bases and V by 3 bases; bases with no gene match: 5. This CDR3 contains 14 residues. CDR1 and CDR2 (germline): SGHTA, FQGNSA. The CDR3 DNA reads as TGTGCCAGCAGCTTTCCGACAGGGGGGGCTGAAGCTTTCTTT. Encoded protein: CASSFPTGGAEAFF.

The gene calls are TRBV5-1 and TRBJ2-4; maybe TRBD2 (6 bases). The CDR3 sequence is 17 residues long. Germline V gene data show CDR1 as SGHRS and CDR2 as YFSETQ. Trimming left V 4 bases short and J 8 bases short, with 25 bases between. The DNA for the CDR3 is TGCGCCAGCAGCGGGGGGAAGACGGGTGGTTTCGGGGACATTCAGTACTTC. Amino acid sequence: CASSGGKTGGFGDIQYF.

This chain links TRBV7-3 with TRBJ1-1; maybe TRBD1 (6 bases). CDR1 is SGHTA, CDR2 FQGTGA, per germline. The CDR3 length is 14 residues. Trimming took off 2 bases at V and 4 bases at J, with 11 bases between the two ends. The CDR3 loop is CASSLSLGGTEAFF. The CDR3 DNA is TGTGCCAGCAGCTTATCCCTAGGGGGCACTGAAGCTTTCTTT. Using reference TRBV7-3 and TRBJ1-1 for the parts outside the CDR3, the full variable domain is GAGVSQTPSNKVTEKGKYVELRCDPISGHTALYWYRQSLGQGPEFLIYFQGTGAADDSGLPNDRFFAVRPEGSVSTLKIQRTERGDSAVYLCASSLSLGGTEAFFGQGTRLTVV.

The chain is built from TRBV4-3 and TRBJ2-7, with TRBD1 matching over 7 bases. J gave up 1 base and V 2 bases, and 11 bases lay outside the gene matches. The V gene's germline CDR1 is LGHNA and CDR2 YSLEER. The CDR3 is made up of 17 amino acids. The DNA of the CDR3 is TGCGCCAGCAGCCAATTAGGGGGCCAGGCCAATTCCTACGAGCAGTACTTC. Amino acids: CASSQLGGQANSYEQYF.

The rearrangement links TRBV4-1 to TRBJ2-1; 8 bases map to TRBD2. CDR3 length: 18 amino acids. With 1 base clipped from V and 0 bases from J, the junction kept 8 bases outside the gene matches. Per germline, CDR1 MGHRA and CDR2 YSYEKL. CDR3 sequence reads: CASSQVGLAGISYNEQFF. CDR3 DNA sequence: TGCGCCAGCAGCCAAGTTGGTCTAGCGGGCATCTCCTACAATGAGCAGTTCTTC.

The chain couples TRBV30 to TRBJ1-1; 10 nucleotides line up with TRBD1. Germline V gene lookup returns CDR1 GTSNPN and CDR2 SVGIG (reference sequence). The V and J ends lost 0 bases and 6 bases, in that order; junction bases with no gene match: 4. This CDR3 contains 14 residues. The CDR3, as DNA: TGTGCCTGGAGTGTTTGGGACAGGGGTTCTGAAGCTTTCTTT. It is translated as CAWSVWDRGSEAFF.

CDR3 coding DNA: TGTGCCACAGCCAGGGGAAGGGAGTCCAAAAACATTCAGTACTTC. Protein sequence: CATARGRESKNIQYF. This chain connects TRBV2 to TRBJ2-4; weak D call: TRBD1 (6 bases). Germline V gives CDR1 SNHLY, CDR2 FYNNEI. V lost 10 bases, J lost 2 bases, and 18 bases lay in between. The CDR3 covers 15 residues. The variable domain in full, completed from reference TRBV2 and TRBJ2-4, reads EPEVTQTPSHQVTQMGQEVILRCVPISNHLYFYWYRQILGQKVEFLVSFYNNEISEKSEIFDDQFSVERPDGSNFTLKIRSTKLEDSAMYFCATARGRESKNIQYFGAGTRLSVL.

This clone was observed a few times. The gene calls are TRBV19 and TRBJ1-6; 10 bases are a match to TRBD1. Germline CDR1 LNHDA, CDR2 SQIVND (reference sequence). This CDR3 has 15 residues. V dropped 6 bases and J dropped 6; count of bases not matched to a gene: 5. Written as DNA, the CDR3 is TGTGCCAGTAGCACGGGACAGGGGTCTAATTCACCCCTCCACTTT. Translation: CASSTGQGSNSPLHF. The complete variable domain, with remaining parts taken from reference TRBV19 and TRBJ1-6, reads DGGITQSPKYLFRKEGQNVTLSCEQNLNHDAMYWYRQDPGQGLRLIYYSQIVNDFQKGDIAEGYSVSREKKESFPLTVTSAQKNPTAFYLCASSTGQGSNSPLHFGNGTRLTVT.

J is TRBJ1-5 and V is TRBV14; 9 nucleotides align to TRBD1. V was clipped by 4 bases and J by 7 bases; unmatched bases: 5. Germline CDR1 reads SGHDN; CDR2 reads FVKESK. The CDR3 runs 14 residues. The CDR3 region is CASSRTGAEQPQHF. The CDR3 DNA reads as TGTGCCAGCAGCCGGACAGGGGCGGAGCAGCCCCAGCATTTT.

V usage is TRBV2 and J usage is TRBJ1-1, with TRBD1 as a possible D gene (5 bases). The germline gives CDR1 SNHLY, CDR2 FYNNEI. There are 13 residues in the CDR3. V gave up 5 bases and J gave up 1 base, with 8 bases separating them. DNA for the CDR3: TGTGCCAGCAGTCCCGGGGGGAACACTGAAGCTTTCTTT. This sequence encodes CASSPGGNTEAFF.